This TCR beta chain was obtained from a study of control samples from healthy donors and cancer patients. The data were produced by immunoSEQ multiplex PCR, yet TCRdb's version contains in-frame clones alone and is incomplete. The repertoire holds 120,000 or so clones, with 70% to 90% as singletons. The TCR was taken from a man aged 45-65 years in good health. Sample: blood.

The CDR3 is CASSQDWGRAMGSYEQYF. CDR3 coding DNA: TGCGCCAGCAGCCAAGATTGGGGCCGCGCGATGGGTTCGTACGAGCAGTACTTC. The chain is built from TRBV4-3 and TRBJ2-7; D perhaps matches TRBD1 (5 bases). Germline CDR1 LGHNA, CDR2 YSLEER. CDR3 length: 18 amino acids. V was shortened by 0 bases and J by 4 bases, with 22 bases between the two germline ends.